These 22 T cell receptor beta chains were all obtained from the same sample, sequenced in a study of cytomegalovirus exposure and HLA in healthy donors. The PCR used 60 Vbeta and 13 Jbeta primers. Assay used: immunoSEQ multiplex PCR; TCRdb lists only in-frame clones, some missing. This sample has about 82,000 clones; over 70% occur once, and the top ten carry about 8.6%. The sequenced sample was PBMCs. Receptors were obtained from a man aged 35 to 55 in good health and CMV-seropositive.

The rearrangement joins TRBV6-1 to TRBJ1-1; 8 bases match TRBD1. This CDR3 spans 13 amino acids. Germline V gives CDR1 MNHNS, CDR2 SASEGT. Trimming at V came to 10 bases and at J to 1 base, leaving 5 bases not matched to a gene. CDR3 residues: CATWDRRNTEAFF. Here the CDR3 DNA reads TGTGCCACTTGGGACAGGAGGAACACTGAAGCTTTCTTT.

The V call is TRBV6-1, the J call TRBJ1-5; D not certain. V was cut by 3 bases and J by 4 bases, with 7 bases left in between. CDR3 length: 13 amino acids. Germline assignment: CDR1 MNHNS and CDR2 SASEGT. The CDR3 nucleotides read TGTGCCAGCAGTGAGACGGGAAATCAGCCCCAGCATTTT. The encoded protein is CASSETGNQPQHF.

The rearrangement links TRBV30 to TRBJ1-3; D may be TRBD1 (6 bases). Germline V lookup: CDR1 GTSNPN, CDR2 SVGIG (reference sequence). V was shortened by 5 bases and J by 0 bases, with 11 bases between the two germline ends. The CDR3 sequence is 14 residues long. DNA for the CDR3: TGTGCCTGGGGGAGACAGGACTCTGGAAACACCATATATTTT. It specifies CAWGRQDSGNTIYF.

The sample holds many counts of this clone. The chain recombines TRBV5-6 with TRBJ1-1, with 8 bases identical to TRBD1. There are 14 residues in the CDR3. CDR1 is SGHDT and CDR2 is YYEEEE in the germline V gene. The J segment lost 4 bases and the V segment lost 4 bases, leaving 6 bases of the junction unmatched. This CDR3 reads CASSATGVPTEAFF. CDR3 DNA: TGTGCCAGCAGCGCGACAGGGGTGCCCACTGAAGCTTTCTTT.

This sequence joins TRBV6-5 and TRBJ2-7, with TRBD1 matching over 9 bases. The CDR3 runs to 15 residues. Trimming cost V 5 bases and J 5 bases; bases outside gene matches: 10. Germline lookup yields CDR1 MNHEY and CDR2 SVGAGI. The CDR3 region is CASSLGRTGVHEQYF. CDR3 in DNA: TGTGCCAGCAGTCTAGGGAGGACAGGGGTCCACGAGCAGTACTTC.

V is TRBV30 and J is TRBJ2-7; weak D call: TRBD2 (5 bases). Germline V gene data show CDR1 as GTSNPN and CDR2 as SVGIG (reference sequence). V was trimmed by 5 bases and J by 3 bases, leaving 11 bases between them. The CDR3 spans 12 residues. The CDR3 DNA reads TGTGCCTGGGAAAAGCGGAGCTACGAGCAGTACTTC. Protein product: CAWEKRSYEQYF.

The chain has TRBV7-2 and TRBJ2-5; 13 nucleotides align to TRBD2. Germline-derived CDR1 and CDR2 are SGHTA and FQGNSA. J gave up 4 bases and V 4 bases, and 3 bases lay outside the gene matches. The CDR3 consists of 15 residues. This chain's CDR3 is CASSYGTSGTETQYF. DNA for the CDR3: TGTGCCAGCAGCTATGGGACTAGCGGGACAGAGACCCAGTACTTC.

CDR3 coding DNA: TGTGCCAGCAGTTCGGACAGTCGGGTAGGCGAGCAGTACTTC. It translates to CASSSDSRVGEQYF. The chain joins TRBV6-1 to TRBJ2-5, with D perhaps TRBD1 (6 bases). TRBJ2-7 matches the DNA end more closely, so the J call is doubtful. Germline V gene sequence: CDR1 MNHNS, CDR2 SASEGT. The CDR3 loop spans 14 amino acids.

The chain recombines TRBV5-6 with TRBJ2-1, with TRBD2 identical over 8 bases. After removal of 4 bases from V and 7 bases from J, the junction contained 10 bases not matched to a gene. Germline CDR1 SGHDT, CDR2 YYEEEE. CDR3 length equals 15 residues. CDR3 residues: CASSLGLEAKNEQFF. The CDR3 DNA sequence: TGTGCCAGCAGCCTGGGACTAGAAGCGAAAAATGAGCAGTTCTTC. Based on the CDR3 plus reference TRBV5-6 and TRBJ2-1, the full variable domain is DAGVTQSPTHLIKTRGQQVTLRCSPKSGHDTVSWYQQALGQGPQFIFQYYEEEERQRGNFPDRFSGHQFPNYSSELNVNALLLGDSALYLCASSLGLEAKNEQFFGPGTRLTVL.

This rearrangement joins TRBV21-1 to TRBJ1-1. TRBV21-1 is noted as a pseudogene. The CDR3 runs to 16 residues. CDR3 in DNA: TGTGCCAGCAGCTTTTCCTGTGGGAGGGGGGAAACTGAAGCTTTCTTT. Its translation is CASSFSCGRGETEAFF.

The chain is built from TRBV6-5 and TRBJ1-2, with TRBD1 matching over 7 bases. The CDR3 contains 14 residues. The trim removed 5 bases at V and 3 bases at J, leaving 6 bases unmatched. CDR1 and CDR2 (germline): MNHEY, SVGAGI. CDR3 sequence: CASSEVDRDYGYTF. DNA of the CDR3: TGTGCCAGCAGTGAAGTCGACAGGGACTATGGCTACACCTTC.

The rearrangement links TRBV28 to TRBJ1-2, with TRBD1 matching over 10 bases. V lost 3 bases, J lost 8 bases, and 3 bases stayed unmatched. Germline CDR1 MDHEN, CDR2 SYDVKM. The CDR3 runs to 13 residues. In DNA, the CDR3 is TGTGCCAGCAGTTTTGACAGGGGGCACGGCTACACCTTC. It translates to CASSFDRGHGYTF.

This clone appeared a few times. As DNA, the CDR3 is TGTGCCAGCAGCCAGGACGGGGGGGGAGAGCTAGCCAAAAACATTCAGTACTTC. Its translation is CASSQDGGGELAKNIQYF. J is TRBJ2-4 and V is TRBV13; 8 nucleotides match TRBD2. The CDR3 is 18 amino acids. Germline V gene lookup returns CDR1 PRHDT and CDR2 FYEKMQ (reference sequence). J lost 0 bases, V lost 5 bases, and 12 bases had no gene match.

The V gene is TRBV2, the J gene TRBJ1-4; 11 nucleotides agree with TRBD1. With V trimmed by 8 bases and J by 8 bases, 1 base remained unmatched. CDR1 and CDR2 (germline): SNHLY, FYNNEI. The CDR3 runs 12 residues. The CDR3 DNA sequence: TGTGCCAGCGGGGACAGGGGGGAAAAACTGTTTTTT. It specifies CASGDRGEKLFF.

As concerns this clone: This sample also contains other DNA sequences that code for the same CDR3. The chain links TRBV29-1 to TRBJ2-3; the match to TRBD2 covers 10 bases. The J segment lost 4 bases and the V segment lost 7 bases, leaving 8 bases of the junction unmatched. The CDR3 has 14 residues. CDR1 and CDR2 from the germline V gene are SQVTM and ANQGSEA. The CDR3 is CSAVRSGRADTQYF. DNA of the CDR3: TGCAGCGCTGTCCGAAGCGGGAGGGCAGATACGCAGTATTTT.

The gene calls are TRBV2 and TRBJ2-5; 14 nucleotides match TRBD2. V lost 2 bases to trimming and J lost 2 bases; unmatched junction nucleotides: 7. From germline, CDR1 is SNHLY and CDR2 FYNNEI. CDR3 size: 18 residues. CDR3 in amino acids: CASSELTSGGARQETQYF. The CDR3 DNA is TGTGCCAGCAGTGAATTGACTAGCGGGGGGGCGCGGCAAGAGACCCAGTACTTC.

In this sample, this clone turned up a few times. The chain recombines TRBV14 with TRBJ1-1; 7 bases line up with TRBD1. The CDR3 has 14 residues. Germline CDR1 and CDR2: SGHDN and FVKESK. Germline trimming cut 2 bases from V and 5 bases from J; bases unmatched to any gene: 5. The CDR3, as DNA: TGTGCCAGCAGCCAAACCAGGGGGAAAACTGAAGCTTTCTTT. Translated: CASSQTRGKTEAFF.

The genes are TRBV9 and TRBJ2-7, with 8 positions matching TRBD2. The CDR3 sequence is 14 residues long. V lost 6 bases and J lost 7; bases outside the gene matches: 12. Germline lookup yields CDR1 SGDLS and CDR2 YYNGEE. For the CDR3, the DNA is TGTGCCAGCACGACCGGGACTAGGGGGGGAGAGCAGTACTTC. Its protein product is CASTTGTRGGEQYF.

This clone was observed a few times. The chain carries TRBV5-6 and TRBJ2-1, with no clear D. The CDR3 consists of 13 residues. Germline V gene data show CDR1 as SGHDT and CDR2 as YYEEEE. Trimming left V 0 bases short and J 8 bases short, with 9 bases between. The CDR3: CASSLVPFDEQFF. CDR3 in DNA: TGTGCCAGCAGCTTGGTCCCCTTCGATGAGCAGTTCTTC. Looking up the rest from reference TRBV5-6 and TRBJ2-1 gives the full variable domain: DAGVTQSPTHLIKTRGQQVTLRCSPKSGHDTVSWYQQALGQGPQFIFQYYEEEERQRGNFPDRFSGHQFPNYSSELNVNALLLGDSALYLCASSLVPFDEQFFGPGTRLTVL.

The CDR3 region is CASSPGQNTGELFF. CDR3 in DNA: TGTGCCAGCAGCCCGGGACAGAACACCGGGGAGCTGTTTTTT. This rearrangement joins TRBV5-5 to TRBJ2-2; D may be TRBD1 (6 bases). The V and J ends lost 4 bases and 1 base respectively, with 8 bases between them. The CDR3 has 14 residues. CDR1 is SGHKS and CDR2 is YYEKEE in the germline V gene (reference sequence).

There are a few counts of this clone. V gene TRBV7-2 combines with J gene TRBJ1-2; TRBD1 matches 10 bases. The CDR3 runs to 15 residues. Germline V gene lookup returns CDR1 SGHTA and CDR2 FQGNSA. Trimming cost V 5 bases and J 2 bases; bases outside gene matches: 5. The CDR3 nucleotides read TGTGCCAGCAGCCCTAGACAGGGGGCGAACTATGGCTACACCTTC. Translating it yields CASSPRQGANYGYTF.

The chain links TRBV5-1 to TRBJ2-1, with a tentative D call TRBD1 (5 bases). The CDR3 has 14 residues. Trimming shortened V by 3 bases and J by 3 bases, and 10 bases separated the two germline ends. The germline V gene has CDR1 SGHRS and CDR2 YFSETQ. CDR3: CASSWQGGYNEQFF. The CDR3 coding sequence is TGCGCCAGCAGCTGGCAGGGCGGCTACAATGAGCAGTTCTTC.